This entry describes one T cell receptor (beta chain). J gave up 0 bases and V 1 base, and 4 bases lay outside the gene matches. Germline V gene data show CDR1 as SGHNT and CDR2 as YYREEE (reference sequence). The CDR3 is 16 amino acids. This entry belongs to a study of blood T cell repertoires in COVID-19. Study background: COVID-19 samples, acute and convalescent, were from the United States, Italy and Spain. From T cells, B-cell-depleted T cells, or PBMCs came the material, which was cDNA or gDNA.

In the authors' workflow: Quantification of nucleated cells was approximated via reference gene primer amplification. TCRdb's copy holds only in-frame clones and misses some; the assay was immunoSEQ multiplex PCR. Clone size and the V and J calls come from that table; the DNA yielded D and trimming. The sample has about 200,000 clones, approximately 80% seen once; the top ten hold about 0.91%. Recruited during active infection, patients (from Seattle) were subsequently followed longitudinally. This chain joins TRBV5-4 and TRBJ1-1, with 9 bases lining up with TRBD1. The source of this sequence is a man aged 60 to 69 with COVID-19, enrolled during active disease. Sequences were obtained from peripheral blood. CDR3 region: CASSLPGQGMNTEAFF. The CDR3 region has the DNA TGTGCCAGCAGCTTGCCGGGACAGGGCATGAACACTGAAGCTTTCTTT.